This TCR beta chain is from a study of early T cells in non-severe SARS-CoV-2 infection. Study as a whole: The study sequenced bulk RNA from unsorted whole blood, with chains unpaired. Findings and limits, study-wide: Matching with VDJdb favored anti-spike CD8 responses (missing private and CD4 specificities).

From germline, CDR1 is LGHNA and CDR2 YNFKEQ. This CDR3 is built from 14 residues. V was trimmed by 0 bases and J by 3 bases, leaving 8 bases between them. Molecules of cDNA were individually given unique molecular identifiers that were attached to them. Using its own MiXCR run on the 5' RACE reads, TCRdb lists one record per CDR3 protein. The table lists tens of thousands of distinct CDR3 sequences, 11% to 15% of them singletons. In this sample, this clonotype turned up a few times. As yet, its antigen is unknown. The J gene is TRBJ2-5, the V gene TRBV4-2; D not resolved. The clonotype comes from an adult who was a healthcare worker with PCR-confirmed SARS-CoV-2 infection or an uninfected control (not recorded which). The specimen was whole blood. This chain's CDR3 is CASSQDMFEETQYF. The CDR3 nucleotides read TGTGCCAGCAGCCAAGATATGTTTGAAGAGACCCAGTACTTC.